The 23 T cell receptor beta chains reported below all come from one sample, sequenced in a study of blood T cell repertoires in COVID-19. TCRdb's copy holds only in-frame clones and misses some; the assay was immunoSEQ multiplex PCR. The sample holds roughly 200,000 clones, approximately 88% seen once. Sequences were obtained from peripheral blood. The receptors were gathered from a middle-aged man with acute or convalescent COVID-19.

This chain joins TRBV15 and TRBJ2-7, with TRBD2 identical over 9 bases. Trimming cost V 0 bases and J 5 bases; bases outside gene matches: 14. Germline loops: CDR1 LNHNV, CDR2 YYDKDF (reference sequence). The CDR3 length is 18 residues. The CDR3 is CATSRDLGGTSLYHEQYF. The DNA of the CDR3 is TGTGCCACCAGCAGAGATCTAGGGGGGACTAGCCTCTACCACGAGCAGTACTTC.

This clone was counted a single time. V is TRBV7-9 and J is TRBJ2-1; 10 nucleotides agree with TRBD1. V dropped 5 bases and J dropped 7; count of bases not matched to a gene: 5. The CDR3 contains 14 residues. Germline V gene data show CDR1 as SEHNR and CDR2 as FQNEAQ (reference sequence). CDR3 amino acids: CASSPGQGKNEQFF. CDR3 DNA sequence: TGTGCCAGCAGCCCGGGACAGGGGAAAAATGAGCAGTTCTTC.

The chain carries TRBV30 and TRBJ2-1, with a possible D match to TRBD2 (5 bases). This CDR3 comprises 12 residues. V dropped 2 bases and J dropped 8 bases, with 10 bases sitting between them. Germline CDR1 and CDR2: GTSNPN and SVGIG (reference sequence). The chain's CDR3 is CAWSPSGYEQFF. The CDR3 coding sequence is TGTGCCTGGAGTCCCAGCGGCTATGAGCAGTTCTTC.

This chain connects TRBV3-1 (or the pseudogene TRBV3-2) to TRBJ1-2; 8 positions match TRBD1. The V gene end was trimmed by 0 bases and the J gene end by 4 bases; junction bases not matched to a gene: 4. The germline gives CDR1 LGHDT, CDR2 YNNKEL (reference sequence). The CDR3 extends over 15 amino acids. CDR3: CASSQEGQAPYGYTF. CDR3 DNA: TGTGCCAGCAGCCAAGAGGGACAGGCACCCTATGGCTACACCTTC.

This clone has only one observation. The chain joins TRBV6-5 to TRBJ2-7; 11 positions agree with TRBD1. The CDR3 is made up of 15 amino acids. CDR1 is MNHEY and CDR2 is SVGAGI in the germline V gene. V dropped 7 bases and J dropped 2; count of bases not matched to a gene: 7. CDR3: CASTHGTGGAYEQYF. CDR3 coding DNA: TGTGCCAGCACCCATGGGACAGGGGGGGCCTACGAGCAGTACTTC.

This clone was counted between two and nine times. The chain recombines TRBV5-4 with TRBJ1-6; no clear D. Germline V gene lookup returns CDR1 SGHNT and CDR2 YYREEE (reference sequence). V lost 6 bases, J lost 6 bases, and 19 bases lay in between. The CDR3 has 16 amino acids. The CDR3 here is CASNTKTGWGNSPLHF. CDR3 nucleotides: TGTGCCAGCAATACCAAAACGGGGTGGGGTAATTCACCCCTCCACTTT.

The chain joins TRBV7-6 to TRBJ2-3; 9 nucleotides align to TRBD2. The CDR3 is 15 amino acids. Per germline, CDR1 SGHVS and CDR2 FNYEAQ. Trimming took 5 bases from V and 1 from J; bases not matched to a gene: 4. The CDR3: CASSRGGARTDTQYF. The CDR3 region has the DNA TGTGCCAGCAGCCGCGGGGGGGCCCGCACAGATACGCAGTATTTT.

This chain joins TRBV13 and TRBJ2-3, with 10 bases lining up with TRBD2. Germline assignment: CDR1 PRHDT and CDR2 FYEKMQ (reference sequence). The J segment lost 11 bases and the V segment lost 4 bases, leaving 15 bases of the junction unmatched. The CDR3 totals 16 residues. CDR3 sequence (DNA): TGTGCCAGCAGCTCCCGAGCGGGAGGGCCTGGAGGGGTGCAGTATTTT. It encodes CASSSRAGGPGGVQYF.

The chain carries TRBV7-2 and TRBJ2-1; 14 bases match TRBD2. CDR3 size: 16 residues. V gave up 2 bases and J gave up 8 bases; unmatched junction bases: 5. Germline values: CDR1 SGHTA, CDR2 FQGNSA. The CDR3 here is CASSLLGLAGGDEQFF. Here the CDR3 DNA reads TGTGCCAGCAGCTTACTAGGACTAGCGGGAGGCGATGAGCAGTTCTTC.

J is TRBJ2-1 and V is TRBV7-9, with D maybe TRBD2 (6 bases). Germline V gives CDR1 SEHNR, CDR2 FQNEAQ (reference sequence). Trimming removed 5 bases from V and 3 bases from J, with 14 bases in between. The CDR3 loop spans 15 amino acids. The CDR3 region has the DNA TGTGCCAGCAGCCCAACCGGGACTGGCTACAATGAGCAGTTCTTC. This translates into CASSPTGTGYNEQFF.

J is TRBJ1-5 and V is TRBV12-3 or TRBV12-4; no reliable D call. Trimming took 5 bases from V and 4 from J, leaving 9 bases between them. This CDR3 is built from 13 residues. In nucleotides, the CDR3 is TGTGCCAGCAGTCCCCAGAGGAATCAGCCCCAGCATTTT. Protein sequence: CASSPQRNQPQHF.

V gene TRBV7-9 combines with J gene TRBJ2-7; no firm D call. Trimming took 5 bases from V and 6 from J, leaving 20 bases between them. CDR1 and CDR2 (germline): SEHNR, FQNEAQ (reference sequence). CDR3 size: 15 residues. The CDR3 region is CASSLGGTQPGEQYF. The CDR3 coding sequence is TGTGCCAGCAGCCTAGGTGGCACACAGCCAGGCGAGCAGTACTTC.

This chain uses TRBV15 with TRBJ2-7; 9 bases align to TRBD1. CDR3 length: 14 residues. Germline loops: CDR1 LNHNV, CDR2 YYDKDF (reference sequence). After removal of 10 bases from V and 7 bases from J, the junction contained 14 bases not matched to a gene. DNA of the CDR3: TGTGCCATCTCCCCGGACAGGGGACCGTGGGAGCAGTACTTC. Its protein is CAISPDRGPWEQYF.

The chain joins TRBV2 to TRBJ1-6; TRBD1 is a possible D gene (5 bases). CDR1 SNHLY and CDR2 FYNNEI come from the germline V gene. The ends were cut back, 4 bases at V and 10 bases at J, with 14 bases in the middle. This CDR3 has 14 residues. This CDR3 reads CASSGPGLRSPLHF. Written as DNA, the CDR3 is TGTGCCAGCAGTGGGCCGGGACTCAGGTCACCCCTCCACTTT.

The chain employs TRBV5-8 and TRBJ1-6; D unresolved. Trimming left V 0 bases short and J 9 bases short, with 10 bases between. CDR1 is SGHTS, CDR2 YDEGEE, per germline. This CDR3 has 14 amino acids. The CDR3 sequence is CASSLGQERSPLHF. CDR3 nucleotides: TGTGCCAGCAGCTTGGGGCAGGAACGTTCACCCCTCCACTTT.

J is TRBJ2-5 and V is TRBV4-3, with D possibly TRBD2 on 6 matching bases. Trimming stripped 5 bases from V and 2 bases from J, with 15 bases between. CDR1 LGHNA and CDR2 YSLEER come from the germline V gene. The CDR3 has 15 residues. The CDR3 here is CASSKAASGQETQYF. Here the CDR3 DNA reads TGCGCCAGCAGCAAGGCGGCCAGCGGGCAAGAGACCCAGTACTTC.

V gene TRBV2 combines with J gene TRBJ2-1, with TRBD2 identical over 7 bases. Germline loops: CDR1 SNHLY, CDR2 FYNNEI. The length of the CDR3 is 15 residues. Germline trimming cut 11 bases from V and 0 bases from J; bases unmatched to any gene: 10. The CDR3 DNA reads TGTGCCTCTCAAAGCGGGGCGAGCTCCTACAATGAGCAGTTCTTC. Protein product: CASQSGASSYNEQFF. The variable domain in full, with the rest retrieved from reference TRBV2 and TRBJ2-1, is EPEVTQTPSHQVTQMGQEVILRCVPISNHLYFYWYRQILGQKVEFLVSFYNNEISEKSEIFDDQFSVERPDGSNFTLKIRSTKLEDSAMYFCASQSGASSYNEQFFGPGTRLTVL.

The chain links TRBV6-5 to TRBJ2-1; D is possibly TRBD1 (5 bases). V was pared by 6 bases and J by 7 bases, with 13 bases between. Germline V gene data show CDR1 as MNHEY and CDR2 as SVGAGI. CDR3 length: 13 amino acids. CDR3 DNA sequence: TGTGCCAGCAGCCCGGACACTCCGAATGAGCAGTTCTTC. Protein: CASSPDTPNEQFF.

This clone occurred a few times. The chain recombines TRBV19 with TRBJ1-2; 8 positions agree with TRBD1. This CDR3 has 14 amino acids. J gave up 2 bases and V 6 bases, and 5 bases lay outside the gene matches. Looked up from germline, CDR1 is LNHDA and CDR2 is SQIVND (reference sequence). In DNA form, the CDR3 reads TGTGCCAGTAGCCTGGGACAGGCAAACTATGGCTACACCTTC. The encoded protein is CASSLGQANYGYTF.

Here the CDR3 reads CASSSGGTGNQPQHF. The CDR3 coding sequence is TGTGCCAGCAGTTCAGGGGGCACGGGCAATCAGCCCCAGCATTTT. This chain joins TRBV2 and TRBJ1-5; 8 bases are shared with TRBD1. The CDR3 sequence is 15 residues long. Unmatched junction bases numbered 5, after V lost 5 bases and J lost 2 bases. Germline CDR1 SNHLY, CDR2 FYNNEI.

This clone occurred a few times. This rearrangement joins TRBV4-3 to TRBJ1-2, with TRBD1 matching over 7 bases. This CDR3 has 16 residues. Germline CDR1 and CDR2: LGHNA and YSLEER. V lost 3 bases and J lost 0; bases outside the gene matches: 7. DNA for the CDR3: TGCGCCAGCAGCCACAGGACAGGAGGGGCTAACTATGGCTACACCTTC. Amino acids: CASSHRTGGANYGYTF.

CDR3 coding DNA: TGTGCCAGCAGGTCCACAGGGGGCGCGGATCAGCCCCAGCATTTT. It codes for CASRSTGGADQPQHF. The V and J genes are TRBV6-5 and TRBJ1-5; 9 bases are shared with TRBD1. CDR3 length equals 15 residues. Germline V gene lookup returns CDR1 MNHEY and CDR2 SVGAGI. Trimming took 6 bases from V and 5 from J; bases not matched to a gene: 8.

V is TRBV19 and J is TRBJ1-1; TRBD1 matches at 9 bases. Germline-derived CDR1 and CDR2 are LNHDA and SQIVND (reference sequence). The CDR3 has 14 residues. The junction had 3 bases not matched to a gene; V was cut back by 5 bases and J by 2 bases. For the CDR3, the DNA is TGTGCCAGTAGTCCGGACAGGGGTAACACTGAAGCTTTCTTT. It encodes CASSPDRGNTEAFF.